The present T cell receptor (beta chain) was sequenced within a study of radiation and T cells in renal cell carcinoma. The method was immunoSEQ multiplex PCR; TCRdb's version includes in-frame clones alone and lacks a portion of them. The table records some 30,000 clones, more than 65% of them present only once. CDR3 size: 12 residues. Germline-derived CDR1 and CDR2 are SGHTA and FQGTGA. Trimming cost V 5 bases and J 11 bases, with 16 bases left between them. Time point specified: blood 4 weeks post-SBRT, at nephrectomy. Documented treatment: 15 Gy SBRT to primary tumor, nephrectomy 4 weeks later. The material sequenced was blood, taken from a patient whose treatment included radiotherapy and nephrectomy. This TCR was sampled from a man aged 60 to 69 with renal cell carcinoma. V usage is TRBV7-3 and J usage is TRBJ2-7; a possible D gene is TRBD1 (8 bases). CDR3 in amino acids: CASSTGGGNKYF. The CDR3 DNA sequence: TGTGCCAGCAGCACAGGGGGAGGGAATAAGTACTTC.